The 13 T cell receptor beta chains presented below share a single source sample, sequenced in a study of shared clonotypes between healthy human individuals. The repertoire was sequenced with immunoSEQ multiplex PCR; TCRdb's copy has only in-frame clones and lacks some. The sample contains about 380,000 clones, approximately 96% of which appear only once. Specimen: memory CD8+ T cells sorted from blood. Subset of the sample: CD45RO+ cells pooled with CCR7-negative TemRA cells. These receptors originate from a man aged 30-40 years in good health.

The rearrangement uses TRBV15 and TRBJ2-2, with D unresolved. CDR1 is LNHNV and CDR2 is YYDKDF in the germline V gene (reference sequence). The CDR3 totals 16 residues. The V end lost 0 bases, the J end lost 2 bases, and 10 bases lay between the germline ends. The CDR3 here is CATSRDGPINTGELFF. The CDR3, as DNA: TGTGCCACCAGCAGAGATGGTCCGATTAACACCGGGGAGCTGTTTTTT.

The rearrangement joins TRBV5-6 to TRBJ2-1; D might be TRBD1 (6 bases). V was pared by 0 bases and J by 2 bases, with 15 bases between. There are 17 residues in the CDR3. CDR1 is SGHDT, CDR2 YYEEEE, per germline. The CDR3 sequence is CASSLGRLRGTYNEQFF. CDR3 sequence (DNA): TGTGCCAGCAGCTTGGGGAGACTAAGGGGGACCTACAATGAGCAGTTCTTC.

This chain links TRBV10-2 with TRBJ1-2; 7 bases match TRBD1. The V segment lost 1 base and the J segment 8 bases; nucleotides outside the gene matches: 4. CDR3 length: 13 amino acids. Germline V CDR1 and CDR2: WSHSY, SAAADI. CDR3 amino acids: CASSEWTGSGYTF. The CDR3 nucleotides are TGCGCCAGCAGTGAGTGGACAGGCTCCGGCTACACCTTC.

The V gene is TRBV30, the J gene TRBJ2-7; 7 bases map to TRBD2. This CDR3 spans 13 amino acids. J gave up 6 bases and V 1 base, and 6 bases lay outside the gene matches. Germline assignment: CDR1 GTSNPN and CDR2 SVGIG (reference sequence). The CDR3 DNA follows: TGTGCCTGGAGTGCAACTAGCGTGAGCGAGCAGTACTTC. It is translated as CAWSATSVSEQYF.

This clone was found once. The chain uses TRBV7-9 and TRBJ2-3; D may be TRBD2 (5 bases). Trimming took off 1 base at V and 4 bases at J, with 9 bases between the two ends. There are 14 residues in the CDR3. Looked up from germline, CDR1 is SEHNR and CDR2 is FQNEAQ (reference sequence). The CDR3 coding sequence is TGTGCCAGCAGCTTAGGATTCGGGGCAGATACGCAGTATTTT. This sequence encodes CASSLGFGADTQYF.

This clone was detected once. This chain links TRBV18 with TRBJ2-3; D not resolved. The germline gives CDR1 KGHSH, CDR2 LQKENI. The CDR3 spans 17 residues. Trimming stripped 2 bases from V and 2 bases from J, with 17 bases between. As DNA, the CDR3 is TGTGCCAGCTCACCATATTTCTCCCGTGAGGACACAGATACGCAGTATTTT. As protein: CASSPYFSREDTDTQYF. Based on the CDR3 plus reference TRBV18 and TRBJ2-3, the full variable domain is NAGVMQNPRHLVRRRGQEARLRCSPMKGHSHVYWYRQLPEEGLKFMVYLQKENIIDESGMPKERFSAEFPKEGPSILRIQQVVRGDSAAYFCASSPYFSREDTDTQYFGPGTRLTVL.

The chain links TRBV2 to TRBJ2-1; TRBD2 agrees at 9 bases. The CDR3 is 19 amino acids. In germline, CDR1 is SNHLY, CDR2 FYNNEI. V lost 3 bases, J lost 0 bases, and 12 bases stayed unmatched. The CDR3 here is CASSDISPGGRASYNEQFF. CDR3 DNA sequence: TGTGCCAGCAGTGATATCTCCCCTGGCGGGAGGGCCTCCTACAATGAGCAGTTCTTC.

This clone was seen a handful of times. V is TRBV2 and J is TRBJ1-1, with unresolved D. The ends were cut back, 2 bases at V and 1 base at J, with 5 bases in the middle. Germline V lookup: CDR1 SNHLY, CDR2 FYNNEI. The CDR3 consists of 13 residues. CDR3 amino acids: CASSERQNTEAFF. The CDR3 DNA follows: TGTGCCAGCAGTGAAAGGCAGAACACTGAAGCTTTCTTT.

In DNA, the CDR3 is TGTGCCAGCAGCCGACAGCCCAATCAGCCCCAGCATTTT. Amino acid sequence: CASSRQPNQPQHF. The rearrangement uses TRBV28 and TRBJ1-5, with D maybe TRBD1 (5 bases). Between the trimmed V and J ends, which lost 6 bases and 3 bases, there was a span of 9 bases. The V gene's germline CDR1 is MDHEN and CDR2 SYDVKM. This CDR3 is 13 amino acids long. The entire variable domain, with the rest obtained from reference TRBV28 and TRBJ1-5, is as follows: DVKVTQSSRYLVKRTGEKVFLECVQDMDHENMFWYRQDPGLGLRLIYFSYDVKMKEKGDIPEGYSVSREKKERFSLILESASTNQTSMYLCASSRQPNQPQHFGDGTRLSIL.

This chain joins TRBV28 and TRBJ1-2; D is unresolved. V was trimmed by 5 bases and J by 4 bases, leaving 8 bases between them. There are 12 residues in the CDR3. Germline V gene data show CDR1 as MDHEN and CDR2 as SYDVKM. CDR3 coding DNA: TGTGCCAGCAGTCAATTGACCTATGGCTACACCTTC. Its protein product is CASSQLTYGYTF.

The V gene is TRBV7-8, the J gene TRBJ2-7; D might be TRBD2 (6 bases). The CDR3 is 15 amino acids. Looked up from germline, CDR1 is SGHVS and CDR2 is FQNEAQ. Trimming removed 5 bases from V and 3 bases from J, with 17 bases in between. The CDR3 sequence: CASSQMRTINYEQYF. The CDR3 DNA sequence: TGTGCCAGCAGCCAGATGAGGACTATTAACTACGAGCAGTACTTC.

The chain combines TRBV4-2 with TRBJ1-5; no definite D call. The germline CDR1 and CDR2 sequences are LGHNA and YNFKEQ. The CDR3 extends over 13 amino acids. The germline V and J ends were trimmed by 1 base and 4 bases, with 5 bases remaining between them. CDR3 sequence reads: CASSQAGNQPQHF. The CDR3 DNA reads as TGTGCCAGCAGCCAAGCCGGGAATCAGCCCCAGCATTTT.

The J gene is TRBJ2-7, the V gene TRBV28; 7 bases line up with TRBD2. J gave up 3 bases and V 8 bases, and 7 bases lay outside the gene matches. The V gene's germline CDR1 is MDHEN and CDR2 SYDVKM. This CDR3 has 13 residues. CDR3 sequence: CASRVREHYEQYF. The CDR3 DNA sequence: TGTGCCAGCCGGGTGCGGGAGCACTACGAGCAGTACTTC.